A selection of T cell receptor beta chains follows, all from one sample in a study of cytotoxic CD8 clonotypes in ibrutinib-treated CLL. Sequenced by immunoSEQ multiplex PCR; TCRdb stores in-frame clones only, minus some. Counted here are some 150,000 clones, approximately 81% occurring once; the ten biggest clones make up about 13%. The specimen comprised PBMCs, sampled after 12 months of ibrutinib treatment. The receptors come from a human donor with chronic lymphocytic leukemia. The CDR3 runs from the conserved cysteine through the conserved F or W. The D gene is left open where the match is weak. Size is omitted from some rows. Given values are once, few, many or a class for expanded clones.

d_call	j_call	clone_size	v_call	cdr3_nt	cdr3_aa
.	TRBJ2-1	.	TRBV25-1	TGTGCCAGCAGTTCCGACCCCGGCGGTGAGCAGTTCTTC	CASSSDPGGEQFF
.	TRBJ1-2	.	TRBV14	TGTGCCAGCAGCCAGCCTGGACAGATAAGAAACTATGGCTACACCTTC	CASSQPGQIRNYGYTF
TRBD2	TRBJ2-1	.	TRBV2	TGTGCCAGCAGGGTAGCGGGGTACAATGAGCAGTTCTTC	CASRVAGYNEQFF
TRBD1	TRBJ2-7	.	TRBV30	TGTGCCTGGACTCGGACAGGGGGGCCCTACGAGCAGTACTTC	CAWTRTGGPYEQYF
.	TRBJ2-5	.	TRBV11-2	TGTGCCAGCAGCACACGGGGTTCAGATGGGACCCAGTACTTC	CASSTRGSDGTQYF
.	TRBJ1-5	few	TRBV7-9	TGTGCCAGCAGCACCATCAATCAGCCCCAGCATTTT	CASSTINQPQHF
TRBD1	TRBJ1-5	.	TRBV9	TGTGCCAGCAGCGTAGCGTCCGGGACAGGGGATCAGCCCCAGCATTTT	CASSVASGTGDQPQHF
TRBD1	TRBJ2-5	.	TRBV28	TGTGCCAGCAGTTTACAGGGGGCTAGGCTGGCCCAGTACTTC	CASSLQGARLAQYF
TRBD1	TRBJ1-1	few	TRBV6-5	TGTGCCAGCGGATCGACAGGGCTGCCCCTTGAAGCTTTCTTT	CASGSTGLPLEAFF
.	TRBJ1-2	.	TRBV19	TGTGCCAGTACCACGACGGCCGGACAGCTCTATCTCTATGGCTACACCTTC	CASTTTAGQLYLYGYTF
.	TRBJ1-4	once	TRBV5-4	TGTGCCAGCAGCGTCCAGAGAACTAATGAAAAACTGTTTTTT	CASSVQRTNEKLFF
.	TRBJ2-1	.	TRBV4-1	TGCGCCAGCAGCCAAGAAAATGAGCAGTTCTTC	CASSQENEQFF
.	TRBJ1-5	.	TRBV6-1	TGTGCCAGCAGCGACCGGAGAGGGAGCAATCAGCCCCAGCATTTT	CASSDRRGSNQPQHF
TRBD1	TRBJ1-1	once	TRBV5-1	TGCGCCAGCAGCTTGGATAGGACAGGGGTACAGAACACTGAAGCTTTCTTT	CASSLDRTGVQNTEAFF
.	TRBJ1-2	.	TRBV7-9	TGTGCCAGCAGCGCCGCGTCCAGTAACTATGGCTACACCTTC	CASSAASSNYGYTF
.	TRBJ2-1	.	TRBV30	TGTGCCTGGAGTGAACTGACGAATGAGCAGTTCTTC	CAWSELTNEQFF
.	TRBJ1-2	.	TRBV6-1	TGTGCCAGCAGTGAAAGTGGCCCCCGTGGATATGGCTACACCTTC	CASSESGPRGYGYTF
.	TRBJ1-4	.	TRBV7-2	TGTGCCAGCAGCTTAGCGGGGACTAATGAAAAACTGTTTTTT	CASSLAGTNEKLFF
.	TRBJ1-2	.	TRBV19	TGTGCCAGTAGTATCGGTTTCGGGCAGGCCTCTTATGGCTACACCTTC	CASSIGFGQASYGYTF
.	TRBJ2-7	.	TRBV19	TGTGCCAGTAGAAGGACGGCGTCTTCCTACGAGCAGTACTTC	CASRRTASSYEQYF
.	TRBJ1-3	.	TRBV9	TGTGCCAGCAGCGTAGTGGGGGACTCCGGAAACACCATATATTTT	CASSVVGDSGNTIYF
TRBD2	TRBJ2-3	.	TRBV4-1	TGCGCCAGCAGCCAAGCGCCTAGCGGGAGTCGTACAGATACGCAGTATTTT	CASSQAPSGSRTDTQYF
TRBD1	TRBJ1-2	few	TRBV11-2	TGTGCCAGCAGCTTAATCGGGACAGACTATGGCTACACCTTC	CASSLIGTDYGYTF
.	TRBJ2-3	.	TRBV4-3	TGCGCCAGCAGCCAAGGGATAGGGAGCACAGATACGCAGTATTTT	CASSQGIGSTDTQYF
TRBD2	TRBJ2-7	.	TRBV7-2	TGTGCCAGCAGCTTAGATGTTTCAGGAGCGGGAGGACGGGGGCAGTACTTC	CASSLDVSGAGGRGQYF
.	TRBJ2-3	.	TRBV29-1	TGCAGCGTTGAAGATCGTGGAAGCAGCACAGATACGCAGTATTTT	CSVEDRGSSTDTQYF
.	TRBJ1-1	.	TRBV4-2	TGTGCCAGCAGCCTTGAAGGGCAGCTGAACACTGAAGCTTTCTTT	CASSLEGQLNTEAFF
.	TRBJ1-5	.	TRBV4-2	TGTGCCAGCAGCCAATTTAGCTCCGGGACTTGGAATCAGCCCCAGCATTTT	CASSQFSSGTWNQPQHF
TRBD2	TRBJ2-2	.	TRBV5-4	TGTGCCAGCAGCTTGATGGATAGGACTAGCTCCGGGGAGCTGTTTTTT	CASSLMDRTSSGELFF
.	TRBJ1-5	few	TRBV4-2	TGTGCCAGCAGCCAAGGACCGATGGATAGGGGCAATCAGCCCCAGCATTTT	CASSQGPMDRGNQPQHF
.	TRBJ2-5	.	TRBV5-6	TGTGCCAGCAGCTCCGGATCTAGGGAGACCCAGTACTTC	CASSSGSRETQYF
.	TRBJ1-2	once	TRBV7-2	TGTGCCAGCAGCCCCAGAGTGATGGGATCTAACTATGGCTACACCTTC	CASSPRVMGSNYGYTF
.	TRBJ1-5	few	TRBV30	TGTGCCTGGGACGTGGGTTTGGATCAGCCCCAGCATTTT	CAWDVGLDQPQHF
.	TRBJ1-2	.	TRBV2	TGTGCCAGCAGTGAGTCAGGTGACTACACCTTC	CASSESGDYTF
TRBD1	TRBJ1-3	few	TRBV2	TGTGCCAGCAGTTTCGGACAGGTTAACTCTGGAAACACCATATATTTT	CASSFGQVNSGNTIYF
TRBD2	TRBJ2-1	.	TRBV12-5	TGTGCTAGTGGTTTGAGGCTAGCGGGAGGGAATGAGCAGTTCTTC	CASGLRLAGGNEQFF
.	TRBJ1-2	.	TRBV25-1	TGTGCCAGCAGTGAATCCGGCAGTAGAGCTAACTATGGCTACACCTTC	CASSESGSRANYGYTF
.	TRBJ1-5	.	TRBV7-2	TGTGCCAGCACTCCCGGAGGGCTTAGCAATCAGCCCCAGCATTTT	CASTPGGLSNQPQHF
.	TRBJ1-5	few	TRBV6-6	TGTGCCGTCCGGGGGGGGAGCAATCAGCCCCAGCATTTT	CAVRGGSNQPQHF
.	TRBJ1-2	once	TRBV14	TGTGCCAGCAGCCAAGTCCTGGGGGCCTCCTATGGCTACACCTTC	CASSQVLGASYGYTF
TRBD1	TRBJ1-2	.	TRBV19	TGTGCCAGAAATAAACCCCGGGGACAGGGGCGACCGCGGTTGGGCTACACCTTC	CARNKPRGQGRPRLGYTF
TRBD2	TRBJ2-7	once	TRBV2	TGTGCCAGCAGTGTCGATAGCGGGAGGGCCGATTACGAGCAGTACTTC	CASSVDSGRADYEQYF
.	TRBJ1-4	once	TRBV6-6	TGTGCCAGCAGTCCCAACAGGGTATTCTATGAAAAACTGTTTTTT	CASSPNRVFYEKLFF
TRBD2	TRBJ2-1	.	TRBV9	TGTGCCAGCAGCGTAGTTCCCGCGGGAGGTTCCTACAATGAGCAGTTCTTC	CASSVVPAGGSYNEQFF
.	TRBJ2-4	.	TRBV21-1	TGTGCCAGCAGCGACAGAGGGCATGGAAACATTCAGTACTTC	CASSDRGHGNIQYF
.	TRBJ2-5	.	TRBV7-8	TGTGCCAGCAGCTTAGATACCAGTGCTCAGTACTTC	CASSLDTSAQYF
TRBD1	TRBJ2-7	.	TRBV2	TGTGCCATACGACAGGGAGAATCCTACGAGCAGTACTTC	CAIRQGESYEQYF
TRBD1	TRBJ2-7	few	TRBV7-9	TGTGCCAGCAGCTCAGACAGGGGGCTTTCCTACGAGCAGTACTTC	CASSSDRGLSYEQYF
TRBD1	TRBJ2-7	.	TRBV6-6	TGTGCCAGCAGCAGAGGGACAGGGACAGAGCAGTACTTC	CASSRGTGTEQYF
.	TRBJ2-1	.	TRBV4-3	TGCGCCAGCAGCCAAGAAGTCTACAATGAGCAGTTCTTC	CASSQEVYNEQFF
.	TRBJ2-1	.	TRBV12-5	TGTGCTAGTGGTTTGGTACCAAAGCAGGGACGGACCTACAATGAGCAGTTCTTC	CASGLVPKQGRTYNEQFF
.	TRBJ2-3	.	TRBV11-3	TGTGCCAGCAGCTCTTCCGGGGGCAGTGATACGCAGTATTTT	CASSSSGGSDTQYF
.	TRBJ2-1	.	TRBV18	TGTGCCAGCTCACCACGCCAGGGTCGGAATGAGCAGTTCTTC	CASSPRQGRNEQFF
.	TRBJ2-5	.	TRBV30	TGTGCCTGGAGTTCAGACAACCAAGAGACCCAGTACTTC	CAWSSDNQETQYF
TRBD1	TRBJ2-3	.	TRBV4-2	TGTGCCAGCAGCCAAGAGAGACAGGGGGCTGGAGATACGCAGTATTTT	CASSQERQGAGDTQYF
TRBD1	TRBJ2-6	few	TRBV27	TGTGCCAGCAGCCTAGCGCCGGGACAGGGGGCTGGTGGGGCCAACGTCCTGACTTTC	CASSLAPGQGAGGANVLTF
.	TRBJ2-7	.	TRBV27	TGTGCCAGCAGTTTATCCCCAACCCCCTACGAGCAGTACTTC	CASSLSPTPYEQYF
TRBD2	TRBJ2-3	.	TRBV10-3	TGTGCCATCAGTCGAAATGGACTAGCGGAGAACACAGATACGCAGTATTTT	CAISRNGLAENTDTQYF
.	TRBJ2-1	once	TRBV27	TGTGCCAGCAGTCAACGGGAGAAGGTCTACAATGAGCAGTTCTTC	CASSQREKVYNEQFF